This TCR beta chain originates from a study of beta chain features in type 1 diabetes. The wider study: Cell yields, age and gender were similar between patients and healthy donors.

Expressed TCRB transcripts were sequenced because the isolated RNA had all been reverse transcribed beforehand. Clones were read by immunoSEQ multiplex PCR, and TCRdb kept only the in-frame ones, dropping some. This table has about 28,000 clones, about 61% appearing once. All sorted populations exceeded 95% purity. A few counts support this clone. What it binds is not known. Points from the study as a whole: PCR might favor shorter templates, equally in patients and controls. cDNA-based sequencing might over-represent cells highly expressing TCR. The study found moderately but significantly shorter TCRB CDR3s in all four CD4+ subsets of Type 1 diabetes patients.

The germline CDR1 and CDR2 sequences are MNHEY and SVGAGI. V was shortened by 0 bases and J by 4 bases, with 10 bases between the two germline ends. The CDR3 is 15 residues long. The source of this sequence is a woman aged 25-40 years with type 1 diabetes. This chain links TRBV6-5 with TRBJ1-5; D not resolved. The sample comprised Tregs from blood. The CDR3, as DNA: TGTGCCAGCAGTTACTCGATTACAGTTAATCAGCCCCAGCATTTT. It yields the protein CASSYSITVNQPQHF.